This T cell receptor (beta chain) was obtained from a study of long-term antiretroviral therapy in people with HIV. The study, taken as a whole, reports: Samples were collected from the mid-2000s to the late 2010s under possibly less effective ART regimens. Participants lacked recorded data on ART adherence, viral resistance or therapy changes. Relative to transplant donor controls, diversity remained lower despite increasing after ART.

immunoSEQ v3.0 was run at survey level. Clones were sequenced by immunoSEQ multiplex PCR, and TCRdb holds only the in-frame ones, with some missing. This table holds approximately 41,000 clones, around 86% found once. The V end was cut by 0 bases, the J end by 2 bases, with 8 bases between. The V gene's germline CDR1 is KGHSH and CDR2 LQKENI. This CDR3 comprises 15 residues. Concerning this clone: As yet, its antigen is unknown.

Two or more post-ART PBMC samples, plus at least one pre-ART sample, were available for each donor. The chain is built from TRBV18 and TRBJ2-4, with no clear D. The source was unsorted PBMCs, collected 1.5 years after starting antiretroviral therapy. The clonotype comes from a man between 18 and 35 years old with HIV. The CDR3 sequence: CASSPPGVPKNIQYF. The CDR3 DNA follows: TGTGCCAGCTCACCACCGGGTGTCCCCAAAAACATTCAGTACTTC.